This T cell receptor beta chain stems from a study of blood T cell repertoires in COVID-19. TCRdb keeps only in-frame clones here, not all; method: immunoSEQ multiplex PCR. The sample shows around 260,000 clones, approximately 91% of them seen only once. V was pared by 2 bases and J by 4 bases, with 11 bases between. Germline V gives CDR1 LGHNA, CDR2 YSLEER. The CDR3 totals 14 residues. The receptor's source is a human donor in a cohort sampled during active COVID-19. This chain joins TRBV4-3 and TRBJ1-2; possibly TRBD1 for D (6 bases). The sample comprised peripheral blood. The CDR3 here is CASSQPLTGYGYTF. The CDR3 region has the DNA TGCGCCAGCAGCCAACCTCTGACAGGCTATGGCTACACCTTC.